These T cell receptor beta chains were read from a single sample in a study of blood T cell repertoires in COVID-19. TCRdb's copy holds only in-frame clones and misses some; the assay was immunoSEQ multiplex PCR. This sample yields about 120,000 clones, of which roughly 85% are seen a single time; approximately 1.5% belongs to the top ten. Specimen: peripheral blood. The receptors derive from a middle-aged man with acute or convalescent COVID-19. Both conserved end residues are part of each CDR3. A D gene is named only where the DNA matches it firmly. Clone size is shown for a subset of rows, as once, few, many or a class of expanded clone.

V gene	clone size	D gene	J gene	CDR3 DNA	CDR3 protein
TRBV4-3	-	TRBD1	TRBJ2-5	TGCGCCAGCAGCCAAGGGCGACAGGGGGCGCGTGAGACCCAGTACTTC	CASSQGRQGARETQYF
TRBV9	-	-	TRBJ1-3	TGTGCCAGCAGCGTAGACTCGGGGAACTCTGGAAACACCATATATTTT	CASSVDSGNSGNTIYF
TRBV6-5	-	-	TRBJ1-2	TGTGCCAGCAACGTGGACCGGGCGGGGAGCTACACCTTC	CASNVDRAGSYTF
TRBV9	-	-	TRBJ2-3	TGTGCCAGCAGCGTAGGGACTATTGATACGCAGTATTTT	CASSVGTIDTQYF
TRBV19	-	-	TRBJ2-1	TGTGCCAGTAGTATAGATGACGGGAGCATCAGGGAGCAGTTCTTC	CASSIDDGSIREQFF
TRBV3-1/TRBV3-2	-	TRBD1	TRBJ2-3	TGTGCCAGCAGCCAAGATGGGACAGGCCACACAGATACGCAGTATTTT	CASSQDGTGHTDTQYF
TRBV6-2/TRBV6-3	-	TRBD1	TRBJ2-6	TGTGCCAGCAACCCGACAGGGACTGGGGCCAACGTCCTGACTTTC	CASNPTGTGANVLTF
TRBV7-8	-	-	TRBJ2-7	TGTGCCAGCAGCTTAGTTGGGGGGTCTTCTCCCGAGCAGTACTTC	CASSLVGGSSPEQYF
TRBV19	once	-	TRBJ1-1	TGTGCCAGTAGTAAATGGACAGCGAACACTGAAGCTTTCTTT	CASSKWTANTEAFF
TRBV11-2	once	TRBD2	TRBJ2-7	TGTGCCAGCAGGCTAGCGGGAGGGCCGAGAGAGCAGTACTTC	CASRLAGGPREQYF
TRBV6-5	-	-	TRBJ2-2	TGTGCCAGTTCGAGCGGATCCGCGAACACCGGGGAGCTGTTTTTT	CASSSGSANTGELFF
TRBV28	-	TRBD1	TRBJ2-7	TGTGCCAGCAGTTTATTCAGGGACAGGGCTTACGAGCAGTACTTC	CASSLFRDRAYEQYF
TRBV6-6	once	-	TRBJ1-4	TGTGCCAGCAGTTACCTCCAGGGTACTAATGAAAAACTGTTTTTT	CASSYLQGTNEKLFF
TRBV19	-	TRBD2	TRBJ2-4	TGTGCCAGTAGTATAGTGACTAGCGGGGGAGAAAGAAACATTCAGTACTTC	CASSIVTSGGERNIQYF
TRBV7-3	-	-	TRBJ1-2	TGTGCCAGCAGCCCTAGCGCGGCTACCGTTCGCTACACCTTC	CASSPSAATVRYTF
TRBV25-1	-	-	TRBJ1-4	TGTGCCAGCAGTGAGATCGGAGTTTTGGGTGAAAAACTGTTTTTT	CASSEIGVLGEKLFF
TRBV5-1	-	TRBD2	TRBJ2-1	TGCGCCAGCAGCAATCGGACTAGCGGGGGCAATGAGCAGTTCTTC	CASSNRTSGGNEQFF
TRBV30	-	-	TRBJ2-4	TGTGCCTGGAGCCGGGGTAACAAAAACATTCAGTACTTC	CAWSRGNKNIQYF
TRBV25-1	-	TRBD2	TRBJ2-7	TGTGCCAGCAGTGCGCCGGGACTAGCGGTTTCCTACGAGCAGTACTTC	CASSAPGLAVSYEQYF
TRBV7-9	-	TRBD2	TRBJ2-1	TGTGCCAGCAGCTCGGGACTAGCGGGAGTAGGGGATGAGCAGTTCTTC	CASSSGLAGVGDEQFF
TRBV10-3	-	-	TRBJ1-2	TGTGCCAGCCGGGACATTGGGAACTATGGCTACACCTTC	CASRDIGNYGYTF
TRBV5-1	-	TRBD1	TRBJ1-1	TGCGCCAGCAGCACCACGGGACAGGGAGCGACTGAAGCTTTCTTT	CASSTTGQGATEAFF
TRBV30	-	TRBD1	TRBJ1-4	TGTGCCTGGAGTGGAGGCCAGGGGGCGTTCATGGCTAATGAAAAACTGTTTTTT	CAWSGGQGAFMANEKLFF
TRBV25-1	-	TRBD1	TRBJ1-2	TGTGCCAGCAGTGAAGGAGGCTGGGACAGGGGACATGGCTACACCTTC	CASSEGGWDRGHGYTF
TRBV6-2/TRBV6-3	-	-	TRBJ2-3	TGTGCCAGCAGTTACATCGTGGAGGCCGGTACGCAGTATTTT	CASSYIVEAGTQYF
TRBV7-2	-	TRBD1	TRBJ1-1	TGTGCCAGCAGCATCCCGACAGGGCCCATTGAAGCTTTCTTT	CASSIPTGPIEAFF
TRBV7-8	-	-	TRBJ2-7	TGTGCCAGCAGCTTAGGAGGGGGACCCTACGAGCAGTACTTC	CASSLGGGPYEQYF
TRBV6-1	-	-	TRBJ1-1	TGTGCCAGCAGTGAGGACAGATTATTAGAAGCTTTCTTT	CASSEDRLLEAFF
TRBV27	many	-	TRBJ2-5	TGTGCCAGCGGGAGAGAGCCAGAGACCCAGTACTTC	CASGREPETQYF
TRBV18	-	TRBD2	TRBJ2-7	TGTGCCAGCTCACGGCGGACTAGCGGTTCGTACGAGCAGTACTTC	CASSRRTSGSYEQYF
TRBV4-3	-	TRBD1	TRBJ2-3	TGCGCCAGCAGCCCACGGACAGGGCGCACAGATACGCAGTATTTT	CASSPRTGRTDTQYF
TRBV30	-	-	TRBJ2-2	TGTGCCTGGACCCTAGGAGGGACCACGAACACCGGGGAGCTGTTTTTT	CAWTLGGTTNTGELFF
TRBV15	-	-	TRBJ1-2	TGTGCCACCAGCAGAGATACGGGGAACTATGGCTACACCTTC	CATSRDTGNYGYTF
TRBV29-1	-	-	TRBJ1-1	TGCAGCGTCGGGTTCGGACAGTCCACTGAAGCTTTCTTT	CSVGFGQSTEAFF
TRBV7-8	-	-	TRBJ2-7	TGTGCCAGCAGCTTAGTAGTCCCCGGGTCCCCCGGCCGCGAGCAGTACTTC	CASSLVVPGSPGREQYF
TRBV15	-	TRBD1	TRBJ2-7	TGTGCCACCAGCAGAGGCGGACAGGGGTCGGGCGAGCAGTACTTC	CATSRGGQGSGEQYF
TRBV6-5	-	TRBD2	TRBJ2-1	TGTGCCAGCGGATGGGGGGGGCAGTTCTTC	CASGWGGQFF
TRBV28	-	TRBD1	TRBJ1-5	TGTGCCAGCAGCCTGACTGGACAGGGAGCTCAGCCCCAGCATTTT	CASSLTGQGAQPQHF
TRBV7-7	-	TRBD2	TRBJ2-1	TGTGCTAGCGGCATCGGGAGGGAGCAGTTCTTC	CASGIGREQFF
TRBV7-3	-	TRBD2	TRBJ2-1	TGTGCCAGCAGCTTAATAGTTGGGGGAGGGCACAATGAGCAGTTCTTC	CASSLIVGGGHNEQFF
TRBV18	-	TRBD2	TRBJ2-1	TGTGCCAGCTCACTGGGACTAGCGGTCCTCTCCTACAATGAGCAGTTCTTC	CASSLGLAVLSYNEQFF
TRBV5-1	-	-	TRBJ2-1	TGCGCCAGCAGCATGGGGGGGACAATTAATGAGCAGTTCTTC	CASSMGGTINEQFF
TRBV11-2	few	-	TRBJ2-7	TGTGCCAGCAGCTTGTCGGGGGACGAGCAGTACTTC	CASSLSGDEQYF
TRBV7-9	-	-	TRBJ2-7	TGTGCCAGCAGCTTAGAGTGGGGGGACGAGCAGTACTTC	CASSLEWGDEQYF
TRBV5-4	-	TRBD1	TRBJ2-7	TGTGCCAGCAGCTTAGACAGGGCCGAGCAGTACTTC	CASSLDRAEQYF
TRBV7-3	-	-	TRBJ2-1	TGTGCCAGCAGCAGTTATAGCGGTGATGAGCAGTTCTTC	CASSSYSGDEQFF
TRBV2	-	-	TRBJ1-1	TGTGCCAGCAGCGAACAGGGCACGAACACTGAAGCTTTCTTT	CASSEQGTNTEAFF
TRBV29-1	once	TRBD2	TRBJ2-5	TGCAGCGTTACCGGGACTATAGAGACCCAGTACTTC	CSVTGTIETQYF
TRBV2	-	TRBD2	TRBJ2-3	TGTGCCAGCAGTGAGGGAGCGGGGGTCTATACGCAGTATTTT	CASSEGAGVYTQYF
TRBV5-1	-	TRBD1	TRBJ1-1	TGCGCCAGCAGCTTGCCCGGGACAGCCACTGAAGCTTTCTTT	CASSLPGTATEAFF
TRBV19	-	TRBD2	TRBJ2-1	TGTGCCGGGAGAGGGCGGGAGATCCCGAGCTCCTACAATGAGCAGTTCTTC	CAGRGREIPSSYNEQFF
TRBV9	-	-	TRBJ2-7	TGTGCCAGCAGCGTAGCTCCGGGAGTGTACGAGCAGTACTTC	CASSVAPGVYEQYF
TRBV3-1/TRBV3-2	-	TRBD2	TRBJ2-5	TGTGCCAGCAGCCTCCTTAGCGGGAACCAAGAGACCCAGTACTTC	CASSLLSGNQETQYF
TRBV19	-	TRBD2	TRBJ2-2	TGTGCCAGTAGTATAGGTAGCGGGAGAAACGGGGAGCTGTTTTTT	CASSIGSGRNGELFF
TRBV18	-	-	TRBJ2-7	TGTGCCAGCTCACCCGATGCCGGGTCCTACGAGCAGTACTTC	CASSPDAGSYEQYF